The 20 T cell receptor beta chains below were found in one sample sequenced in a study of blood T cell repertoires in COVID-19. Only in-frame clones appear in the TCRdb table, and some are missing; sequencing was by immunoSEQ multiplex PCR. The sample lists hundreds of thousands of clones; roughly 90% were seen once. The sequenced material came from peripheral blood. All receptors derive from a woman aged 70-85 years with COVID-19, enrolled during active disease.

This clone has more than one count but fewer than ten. Here the CDR3 DNA reads TGCGCCAGCAGCGCCACAGGTTACAATGAGCAGTTCTTC. Amino acid sequence: CASSATGYNEQFF. V and J are TRBV5-1 and TRBJ2-1; perhaps TRBD1 as D (5 bases). Germline CDR1 reads SGHRS; CDR2 reads YFSETQ. Trimming cost V 4 bases and J 4 bases, with 9 bases left between them. There are 13 residues in the CDR3.

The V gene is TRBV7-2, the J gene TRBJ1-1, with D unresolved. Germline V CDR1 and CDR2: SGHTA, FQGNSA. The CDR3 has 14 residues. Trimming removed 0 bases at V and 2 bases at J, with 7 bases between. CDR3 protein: CASSLAGSNTEAFF. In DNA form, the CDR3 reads TGTGCCAGCAGCTTAGCGGGCAGCAACACTGAAGCTTTCTTT.

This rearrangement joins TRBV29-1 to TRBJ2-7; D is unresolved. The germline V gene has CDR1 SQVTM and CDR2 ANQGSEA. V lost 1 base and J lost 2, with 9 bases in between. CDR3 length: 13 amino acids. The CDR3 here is CSVEGGAAYEQYF. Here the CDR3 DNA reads TGCAGCGTTGAAGGCGGAGCAGCCTACGAGCAGTACTTC.

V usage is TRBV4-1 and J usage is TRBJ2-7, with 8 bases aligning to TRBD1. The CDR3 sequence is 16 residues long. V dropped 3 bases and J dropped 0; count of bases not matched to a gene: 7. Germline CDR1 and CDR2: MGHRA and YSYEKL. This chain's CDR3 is CASSHPRTGSSYEQYF. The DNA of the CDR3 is TGCGCCAGCAGCCATCCCCGGACAGGGAGCTCCTACGAGCAGTACTTC.

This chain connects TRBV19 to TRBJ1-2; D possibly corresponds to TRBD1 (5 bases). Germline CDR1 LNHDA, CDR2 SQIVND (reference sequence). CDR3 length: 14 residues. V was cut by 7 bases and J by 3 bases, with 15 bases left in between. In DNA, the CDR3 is TGTGCCAGTACCATGGGGGGGAAGGACTATGGCTACACCTTC. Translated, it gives CASTMGGKDYGYTF.

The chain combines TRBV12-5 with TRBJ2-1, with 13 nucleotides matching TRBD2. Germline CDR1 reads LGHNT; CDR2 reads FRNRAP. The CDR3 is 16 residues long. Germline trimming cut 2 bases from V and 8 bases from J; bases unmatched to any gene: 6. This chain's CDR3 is CASGLSLAGGTYEQFF. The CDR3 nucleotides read TGTGCTAGTGGTTTGTCACTAGCGGGGGGGACCTATGAGCAGTTCTTC.

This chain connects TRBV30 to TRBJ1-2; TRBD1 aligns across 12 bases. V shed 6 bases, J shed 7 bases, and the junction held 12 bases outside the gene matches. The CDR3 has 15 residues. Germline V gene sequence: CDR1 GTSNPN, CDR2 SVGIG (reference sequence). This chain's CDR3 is CACPPWDRGRGGYTF. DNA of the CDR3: TGTGCCTGTCCTCCCTGGGACAGGGGGCGCGGTGGCTACACCTTC.

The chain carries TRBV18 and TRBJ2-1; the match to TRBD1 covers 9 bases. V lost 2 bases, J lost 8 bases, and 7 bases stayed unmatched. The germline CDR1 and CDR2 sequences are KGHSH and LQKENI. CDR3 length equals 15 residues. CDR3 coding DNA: TGTGCCAGCTCACCATTCGGACAGGGGAGGGATGAGCAGTTCTTC. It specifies CASSPFGQGRDEQFF.

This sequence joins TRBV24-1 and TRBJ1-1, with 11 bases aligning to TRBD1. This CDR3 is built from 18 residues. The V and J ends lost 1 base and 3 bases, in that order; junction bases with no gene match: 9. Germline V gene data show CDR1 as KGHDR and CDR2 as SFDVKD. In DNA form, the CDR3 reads TGTGCCACCAGTGATTTACTCGCCGGGGACAGGGGGGACACTGAAGCTTTCTTT. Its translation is CATSDLLAGDRGDTEAFF.

The CDR3 protein is CASSGLLGEDRYGYTF. Here the CDR3 DNA reads TGTGCCAGCAGCGGCCTCTTAGGGGAAGATCGCTATGGCTACACCTTC. The chain joins TRBV9 to TRBJ1-2; tentative D call: TRBD1 (5 bases). Germline assignment: CDR1 SGDLS and CDR2 YYNGEE. The length of the CDR3 is 16 residues. The V gene lost 3 bases and the J gene lost 4 bases, with 19 bases spanning the gap. The full variable domain, rest sourced from reference TRBV9 and TRBJ1-2, is DSGVTQTPKHLITATGQRVTLRCSPRSGDLSVYWYQQSLDQGLQFLIQYYNGEERAKGNILERFSAQQFPDLHSELNLSSLELGDSALYFCASSGLLGEDRYGYTFGSGTRLTVV.

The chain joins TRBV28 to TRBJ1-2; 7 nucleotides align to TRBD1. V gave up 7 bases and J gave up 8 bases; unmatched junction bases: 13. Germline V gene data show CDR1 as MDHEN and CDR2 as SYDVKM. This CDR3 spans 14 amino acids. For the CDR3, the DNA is TGTGCCAGCACCCTGCCGGGACAGACGGGGGGCTACACCTTC. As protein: CASTLPGQTGGYTF.

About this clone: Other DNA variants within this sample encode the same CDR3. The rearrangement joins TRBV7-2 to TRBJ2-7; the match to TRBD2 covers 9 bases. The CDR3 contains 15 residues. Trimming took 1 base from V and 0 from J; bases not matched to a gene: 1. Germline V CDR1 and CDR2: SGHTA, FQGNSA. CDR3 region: CASSLDSGGSYEQYF. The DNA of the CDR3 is TGTGCCAGCAGCTTAGATAGCGGGGGCTCCTACGAGCAGTACTTC.

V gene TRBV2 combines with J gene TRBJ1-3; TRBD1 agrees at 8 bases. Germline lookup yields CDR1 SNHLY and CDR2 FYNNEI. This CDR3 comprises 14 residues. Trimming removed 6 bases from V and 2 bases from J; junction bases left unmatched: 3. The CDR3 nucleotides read TGTGCCAGCAGGAAGGACAGGGCTGGAAACACCATATATTTT. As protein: CASRKDRAGNTIYF.

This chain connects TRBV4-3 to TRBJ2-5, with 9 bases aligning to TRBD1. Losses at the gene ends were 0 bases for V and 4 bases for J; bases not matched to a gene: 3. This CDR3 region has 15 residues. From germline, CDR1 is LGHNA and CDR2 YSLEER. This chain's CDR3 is CASSQDDRGGETQYF. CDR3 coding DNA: TGCGCCAGCAGCCAAGATGACAGGGGGGGAGAGACCCAGTACTTC.

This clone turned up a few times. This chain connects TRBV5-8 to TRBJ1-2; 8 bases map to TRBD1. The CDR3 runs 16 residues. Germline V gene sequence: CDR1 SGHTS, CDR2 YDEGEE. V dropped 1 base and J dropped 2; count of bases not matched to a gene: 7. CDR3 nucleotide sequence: TGTGCCAGCAGCTTGATCTGGGCAGGGGGCAACTATGGCTACACCTTC. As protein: CASSLIWAGGNYGYTF.

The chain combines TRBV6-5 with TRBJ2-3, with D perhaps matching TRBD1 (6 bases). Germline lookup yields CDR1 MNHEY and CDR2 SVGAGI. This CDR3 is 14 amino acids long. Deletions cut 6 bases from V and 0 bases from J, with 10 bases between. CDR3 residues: CASRQGRSTDTQYF. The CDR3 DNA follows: TGTGCCAGCAGACAGGGCCGAAGCACAGATACGCAGTATTTT.

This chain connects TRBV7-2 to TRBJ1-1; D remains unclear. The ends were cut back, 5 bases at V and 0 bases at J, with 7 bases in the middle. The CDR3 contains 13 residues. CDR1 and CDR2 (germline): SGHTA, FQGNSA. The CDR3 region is CASSATVNTEAFF. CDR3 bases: TGTGCCAGCAGCGCGACTGTGAACACTGAAGCTTTCTTT.

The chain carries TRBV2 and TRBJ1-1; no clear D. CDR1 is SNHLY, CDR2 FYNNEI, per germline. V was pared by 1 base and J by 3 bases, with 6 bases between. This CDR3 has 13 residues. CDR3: CASSEDRDTEAFF. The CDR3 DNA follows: TGTGCCAGCAGTGAAGACAGAGACACTGAAGCTTTCTTT.

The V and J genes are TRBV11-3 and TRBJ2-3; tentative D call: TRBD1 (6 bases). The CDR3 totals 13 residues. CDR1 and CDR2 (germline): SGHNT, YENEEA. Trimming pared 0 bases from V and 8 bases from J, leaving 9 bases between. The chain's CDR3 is CASSLEGAATQYF. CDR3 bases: TGTGCCAGCAGCTTAGAGGGGGCAGCTACGCAGTATTTT.

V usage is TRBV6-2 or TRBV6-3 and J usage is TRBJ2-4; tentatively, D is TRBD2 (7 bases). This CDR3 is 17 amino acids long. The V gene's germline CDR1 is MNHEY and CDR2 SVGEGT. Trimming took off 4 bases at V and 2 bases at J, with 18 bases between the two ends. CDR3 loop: CASSLGGERLTKNIQYF. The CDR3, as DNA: TGTGCCAGCAGTTTAGGGGGGGAGCGTCTAACCAAAAACATTCAGTACTTC.